The entry below describes one T cell receptor beta chain. This CDR3 has 17 residues. In germline, CDR1 is LGHDT, CDR2 YNNKEL (reference sequence). The V segment lost 0 bases and the J segment 2 bases; nucleotides outside the gene matches: 6. Enrolled through a virtual design, the participants were between roughly 18 and 89 years of age and came from under 30 US areas. These data are taken from a study of blood T cell repertoires in COVID-19. Only in-frame clones appear in the TCRdb table, and some are missing; sequencing was by immunoSEQ multiplex PCR. The table has roughly 320,000 clones, around nine tenths seen once.

The rearrangement uses TRBV3-1 (or the pseudogene TRBV3-2) and TRBJ1-2, with TRBD1 matching over 10 bases. This clonotype was obtained from a woman in her twenties or thirties who had been exposed to COVID-19. The sample taken for sequencing was PBMCs or T cells enriched from blood (not recorded which). The CDR3 region is CASSQDDRGLRNYGYTF. In nucleotides, the CDR3 is TGTGCCAGCAGCCAAGATGACAGGGGGCTCCGAAACTATGGCTACACCTTC.